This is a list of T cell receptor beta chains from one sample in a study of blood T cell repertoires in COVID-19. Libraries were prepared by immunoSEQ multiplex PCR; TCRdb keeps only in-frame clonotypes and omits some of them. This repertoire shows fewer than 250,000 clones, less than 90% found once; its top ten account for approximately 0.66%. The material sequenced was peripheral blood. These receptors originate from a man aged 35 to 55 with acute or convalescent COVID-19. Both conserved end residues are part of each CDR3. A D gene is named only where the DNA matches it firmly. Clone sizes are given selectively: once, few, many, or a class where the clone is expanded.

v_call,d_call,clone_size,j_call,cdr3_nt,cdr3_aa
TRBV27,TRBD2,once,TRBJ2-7,TGTGCCAGCAGTTTTACTAGCGGGGTCTCCTACGAGCAGTACTTC,CASSFTSGVSYEQYF
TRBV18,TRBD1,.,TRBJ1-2,TGTGCCAGCTCAACAGGGGGCGACTATGGCTACACCTTC,CASSTGGDYGYTF
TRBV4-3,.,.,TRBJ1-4,TGCGCCAGCAGCCAAGAGGGCAGCCCACCTGAAAAACTGTTTTTT,CASSQEGSPPEKLFF
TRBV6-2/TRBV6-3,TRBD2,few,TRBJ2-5,TGTGCCAGCAGTATTGAGGCGGGAGGGCTCCAAGAGACCCAGTACTTC,CASSIEAGGLQETQYF
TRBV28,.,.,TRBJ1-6,TGTGCCAGCAGTTTATTCAGGGAAAGCTCCTATAATTCACCCCTCCACTTT,CASSLFRESSYNSPLHF
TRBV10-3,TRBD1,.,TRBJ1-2,TGTGCCATCCCCAGACAGGGGGCGAACTATGGCTACACCTTC,CAIPRQGANYGYTF
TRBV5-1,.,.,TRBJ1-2,TGCGCCAGCAGTAAAGGACAGACCCTCTATGGCTACACCTTC,CASSKGQTLYGYTF
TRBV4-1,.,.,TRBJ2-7,TGCGCCAGCAGCGGGAGTGGGCACGAGCAGTACTTC,CASSGSGHEQYF
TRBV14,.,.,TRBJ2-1,TGTGCCAGCAGCGGGGGGGCCAGCACCTACAATGAGCAGTTCTTC,CASSGGASTYNEQFF
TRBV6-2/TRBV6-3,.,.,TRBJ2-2,TGTGCCAGCAGTAATTTTGACTGGACCGGGGAGCTGTTTTTT,CASSNFDWTGELFF
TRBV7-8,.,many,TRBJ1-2,TGTGCCAGCAGCTTAGGGCAGGGGAACTATGGCTACACCTTC,CASSLGQGNYGYTF
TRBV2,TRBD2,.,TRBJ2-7,TGTGCCAGCAACGGGTTTAGCGGGAGGGAAAACGAGCAGTACTTC,CASNGFSGRENEQYF
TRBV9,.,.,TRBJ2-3,TGTGCCAGCAGCGTCTTCGGCACAGATACGCAGTATTTT,CASSVFGTDTQYF
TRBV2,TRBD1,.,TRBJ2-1,TGTGCCACCCCCGGACAGGGGATTGTCAATGAGCAGTTCTTC,CATPGQGIVNEQFF
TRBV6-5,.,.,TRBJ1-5,TGTGCCAGCAGCCAAGGGGGTGTCGGCAATCAGCCCCAGCATTTT,CASSQGGVGNQPQHF
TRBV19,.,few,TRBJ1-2,TGTGCCAGTAGTCCCCCGTCTCCCTATGGCTACACCTTC,CASSPPSPYGYTF
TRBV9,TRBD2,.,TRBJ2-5,TGTGCCAGCAGCCAATGGACTAGCGGGGGACAAGAGACCCAGTACTTC,CASSQWTSGGQETQYF
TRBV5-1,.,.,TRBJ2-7,TGCGCCAGCAGGTATTCCGGTGACCAGGCCTACGAGCAGTACTTC,CASRYSGDQAYEQYF
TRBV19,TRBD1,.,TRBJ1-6,TGTGCCAGTAGTCCACAGGGGGCAGGGAAATACTCACCCCTCCACTTT,CASSPQGAGKYSPLHF
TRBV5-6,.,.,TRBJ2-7,TGTGCCAGCAGCTGGCTTAGCGACGAGCAGTACTTC,CASSWLSDEQYF
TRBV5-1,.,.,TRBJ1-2,TGCGCCAGCAGCCAAGGACAGCGCATCTATGGCTACACCTTC,CASSQGQRIYGYTF
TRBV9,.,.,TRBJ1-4,TGTGCCAGCAGCGTAGGAGGGGGTTCCAATGAAAAACTGTTTTTT,CASSVGGGSNEKLFF